The 14 T cell receptor beta chains given below trace back to one sample, sequenced in a study of T cells in Graves' hyperthyroidism and ophthalmopathy. What was amplified from RNA transcripts were TCR beta CDR3 regions. When the TCR CDR3 underwent first-round RT-PCR, the HTBI primer set was used. TCRdb reanalysed the multiplex PCR reads using MiXCR and keeps one entry per CDR3 protein. Of some 650,000 distinct CDR3 sequences in the sample, more than 15% were seen once. Sequencing was carried out using blood. Receptors originate from a woman aged 40 to 55 with Graves' ophthalmopathy.

This clonotype was seen a handful of times. The chain combines TRBV5-4 with TRBJ2-1; 9 bases fit TRBD2. The CDR3 contains 13 residues. Germline loops: CDR1 SGHNT, CDR2 YYREEE (reference sequence). The V segment lost 6 bases and the J segment 9 bases; nucleotides outside the gene matches: 7. CDR3 amino acids: CASTAGGRGEQFF. The CDR3 DNA sequence: TGTGCCAGCACGGCGGGGGGGCGTGGTGAGCAGTTCTTC.

V is TRBV10-3 and J is TRBJ1-5; perhaps TRBD1 as D (5 bases). V was shortened by 4 bases and J by 7 bases, with 11 bases between the two germline ends. The CDR3 is 13 residues long. The V gene's germline CDR1 is ENHRY and CDR2 SYGVKD. CDR3 DNA: TGTGCCATCAGTGGAGAAGGGGTGCAGCCCCAGCATTTT. Protein product: CAISGEGVQPQHF.

This clonotype has ten or more counts. The chain uses TRBV18 and TRBJ2-7, with D perhaps given as TRBD1 or TRBD2 (5 bases each). The length of the CDR3 is 15 residues. V was pared by 2 bases and J by 2 bases, with 13 bases between. Germline-derived CDR1 and CDR2 are KGHSH and LQKENI. In DNA form, the CDR3 reads TGTGCCAGCTCACCAAGGGGACCCGCCCCCTACGAGCAGTACTTC. Its protein product is CASSPRGPAPYEQYF.

This clonotype was recorded many times. The V call is TRBV30, the J call TRBJ2-3; D remains unclear. Per germline, CDR1 GTSNPN and CDR2 SVGIG (reference sequence). V shed 2 bases and J shed 5 bases, with 5 bases lying between them. The CDR3 extends over 11 amino acids. CDR3 DNA sequence: TGTGCCTGGAGTCGAGAAGATACGCAGTATTTT. As protein: CAWSREDTQYF.

This clonotype was counted a few times. The gene calls are TRBV18 and TRBJ2-1; D is uncertain. Trimming left V 7 bases short and J 2 bases short, with 9 bases between. CDR3 length: 13 amino acids. CDR1 and CDR2 (germline): KGHSH, LQKENI. The CDR3 DNA follows: TGTGCCAGCTACGCAAGCCCCTACAATGAGCAGTTCTTC. Its translation: CASYASPYNEQFF.

The chain employs TRBV20-1 and TRBJ1-4; D is unclear. Germline lookup yields CDR1 DFQATT and CDR2 SNEGSKA (reference sequence). Trimming took 3 bases from V and 0 from J, leaving 14 bases between them. This CDR3 has 16 amino acids. This CDR3 is CSASGQQVATNEKLFF. The CDR3 DNA follows: TGCAGTGCTAGTGGGCAGCAGGTTGCAACTAATGAAAAACTGTTTTTT.

The chain employs TRBV19 and TRBJ2-1, with 8 bases aligning to TRBD1. Germline V gene lookup returns CDR1 LNHDA and CDR2 SQIVND (reference sequence). The CDR3 sequence is 15 residues long. The ends lost 6 bases at V and 5 bases at J; junction bases unmatched: 9. The CDR3 is CASSQGQARNNEQFF. CDR3 sequence (DNA): TGTGCCAGTAGCCAGGGACAGGCGAGGAACAATGAGCAGTTCTTC.

V and J are TRBV7-3 and TRBJ2-3, with 8 bases matching TRBD2. The CDR3 length is 15 residues. The V segment lost 9 bases and the J segment 4 bases; nucleotides outside the gene matches: 12. CDR1 SGHTA and CDR2 FQGTGA come from the germline V gene. The chain's CDR3 is CASSRSGGMADTQYF. The DNA of the CDR3 is TGTGCCAGTAGCCGGAGCGGGGGCATGGCAGATACGCAGTATTTT. The variable domain in full, with the rest retrieved from reference TRBV7-3 and TRBJ2-3, is GAGVSQTPSNKVTEKGKYVELRCDPISGHTALYWYRQSLGQGPEFLIYFQGTGAADDSGLPNDRFFAVRPEGSVSTLKIQRTERGDSAVYLCASSRSGGMADTQYFGPGTRLTVL.

The chain combines TRBV19 with TRBJ2-2, with D possibly matching TRBD2 (5 bases). This CDR3 contains 14 residues. Germline loops: CDR1 LNHDA, CDR2 SQIVND (reference sequence). Trimming cost V 5 bases and J 7 bases, with 14 bases left between them. CDR3 in DNA: TGTGCCAGTAGTGGGGTGGCGGGCGGCGGGGAGCTGTTTTTT. It encodes CASSGVAGGGELFF.

This clonotype has just a few counts. The chain uses TRBV19 and TRBJ1-1, with a tentative D call TRBD1 (6 bases). Germline loops: CDR1 LNHDA, CDR2 SQIVND (reference sequence). Trimming shortened V by 6 bases and J by 5 bases, and 13 bases separated the two germline ends. The CDR3 is 13 residues long. The CDR3 DNA follows: TGTGCCAGTAGCCAAACAACAGGGACTGAAGCTTTCTTT. Its translation is CASSQTTGTEAFF.

This clonotype has a count of ten or more. The chain couples TRBV18 to TRBJ2-7, with D possibly being TRBD1 or TRBD2 (5 bases each). Germline V CDR1 and CDR2: KGHSH, LQKENI. CDR3 size: 15 residues. With 0 bases removed from V and 5 bases from J, the gap between germline ends came to 14 bases. CDR3 loop: CASSPPGTRFHEQYF. CDR3 sequence (DNA): TGTGCCAGCTCACCACCAGGGACGAGGTTCCACGAGCAGTACTTC. Full variable domain (missing parts from reference TRBV18 and TRBJ2-7): NAGVMQNPRHLVRRRGQEARLRCSPMKGHSHVYWYRQLPEEGLKFMVYLQKENIIDESGMPKERFSAEFPKEGPSILRIQQVVRGDSAAYFCASSPPGTRFHEQYFGPGTRLTVT.

The V and J genes are TRBV14 and TRBJ2-3; a possible D gene is TRBD1 (6 bases). Trimming took 4 bases from V and 8 from J, leaving 16 bases between them. Germline V gene lookup returns CDR1 SGHDN and CDR2 FVKESK. This CDR3 comprises 14 residues. DNA for the CDR3: TGTGCCAGCAGCCCTCTCCTCAGGGGTGGTACGCAGTATTTT. As protein: CASSPLLRGGTQYF.

The chain employs TRBV19 and TRBJ1-5; no definite D call. The CDR3 covers 14 residues. Trimming pared 8 bases from V and 0 bases from J, leaving 11 bases between. Germline CDR1 is LNHDA and CDR2 is SQIVND (reference sequence). CDR3 amino acids: CASSEGNSNQPQHF. CDR3 sequence (DNA): TGTGCCAGTTCTGAGGGAAATAGCAATCAGCCCCAGCATTTT.

On this clonotype: It may be a read error: a sequence one base away is much more abundant. The chain recombines TRBV11-1 with TRBJ2-5; D may correspond to TRBD1 or TRBD2 (5 bases each). The CDR3 sequence is 16 residues long. Germline V lookup: CDR1 SGHAT, CDR2 FQDESV (reference sequence). The CDR3 DNA follows: TGTGCCAGCAGCTTATGGGGGTCTGGACAAAAAGAGGCCCAGTACTTC. This gives the protein CASSLWGSGQKEAQYF.